Each of the 28 T cell receptor beta chains below was sequenced from the same sample in a study. TCRdb recomputed calls from the RT-PCR reads with MiXCR, one row per CDR3 protein. The sample yields more than 550,000 distinct CDR3 sequences, around 14% seen once. The sequenced material came from memory CD4+ T cells from blood. These receptors were taken from a female donor in good health, serving as a healthy control.

The chain has TRBV7-2 and TRBJ1-4; D unresolved. With 1 base removed from V and 10 bases from J, the gap between germline ends came to 22 bases. Germline V gene data show CDR1 as SGHTA and CDR2 as FQGNSA. The CDR3 runs 17 residues. The CDR3 region is CASSLGSGGLRKVKLFF. CDR3 coding DNA: TGTGCCAGCAGCTTAGGGTCAGGAGGTCTCCGGAAGGTAAAACTGTTTTTT.

This chain uses TRBV20-1 with TRBJ2-7, with TRBD1 matching over 8 bases. Germline V gene lookup returns CDR1 DFQATT and CDR2 SNEGSKA (reference sequence). There are 14 residues in the CDR3. V gave up 5 bases and J gave up 1 base; unmatched junction bases: 7. CDR3 DNA sequence: TGCAGTGCTCGACGGGACAGGAGTTCCTACGAGCAGTACTTC. It is translated as CSARRDRSSYEQYF.

The CDR3 spells CASSPRRGNTEAFF. In nucleotides, the CDR3 is TGTGCCAGCAGCCCACGACGGGGGAACACTGAAGCTTTCTTT. The genes are TRBV13 and TRBJ1-1, with D uncertain. The V gene's germline CDR1 is PRHDT and CDR2 FYEKMQ (reference sequence). Between the trimmed V and J ends, which lost 5 bases and 1 base, there was a span of 11 bases. CDR3 length: 14 residues. The full variable domain, in which reference TRBV13 and TRBJ1-1 provide the parts outside the CDR3, is AAGVIQSPRHLIKEKRETATLKCYPIPRHDTVYWYQQGPGQDPQFLISFYEKMQSDKGSIPDRFSAQQFSDYHSELNMSSLELGDSALYFCASSPRRGNTEAFFGQGTRLTVV.

This clonotype has ten or more counts. V and J are TRBV5-1 and TRBJ1-1; no firm D call. Trimming removed 4 bases from V and 8 bases from J, with 12 bases in between. CDR3 length: 12 residues. Germline CDR1 and CDR2: SGHRS and YFSETQ. In DNA, the CDR3 is TGCGCCAGCAGCCAAGGGTCGGGCGAAGCTTTCTTT. Protein product: CASSQGSGEAFF.

This clonotype was recorded at least ten times. The rearrangement links TRBV10-3 to TRBJ2-7; D call uncertain. Trimming took off 2 bases at V and 4 bases at J, with 3 bases between the two ends. This CDR3 has 11 amino acids. The V gene's germline CDR1 is ENHRY and CDR2 SYGVKD. The CDR3 DNA sequence: TGTGCCATCAGTGAGGGTTACGAGCAGTACTTC. This encodes CAISEGYEQYF.

This clonotype was seen at least ten times. The chain has TRBV7-2 and TRBJ2-2; D is unresolved. The CDR3 is 14 amino acids. Germline V gene data show CDR1 as SGHTA and CDR2 as FQGNSA. The V end was cut by 1 base, the J end by 4 bases, with 7 bases between. DNA for the CDR3: TGTGCCAGCAGCTTAGGGCACATCACCGGGGAGCTGTTTTTT. It is translated as CASSLGHITGELFF.

Ten or more counts support this clonotype. This rearrangement joins TRBV20-1 to TRBJ2-7, with 13 bases lining up with TRBD2. The trim removed 5 bases at V and 5 bases at J, leaving 6 bases unmatched. CDR1 DFQATT and CDR2 SNEGSKA come from the germline V gene (reference sequence). The CDR3 spans 14 residues. For the CDR3, the DNA is TGCAGTGCTCTTGGACTAGCGGGAGCACACGAGCAGTACTTC. This gives the protein CSALGLAGAHEQYF.

The genes are TRBV20-1 and TRBJ2-1; maybe TRBD1 (5 bases). Trimming removed 6 bases at V and 13 bases at J, with 22 bases between. CDR3 size: 13 residues. The germline V gene has CDR1 DFQATT and CDR2 SNEGSKA (reference sequence). As DNA, the CDR3 is TGCAGTGCCCCTGGACAACCCGGCAGCCCACAGTTCTTC. Its translation is CSAPGQPGSPQFF.

There are a few counts of this clonotype. The J gene is TRBJ2-1, the V gene TRBV7-3; 16 nucleotides line up with TRBD2. Trimming at V came to 1 base and at J to 6 bases, leaving 9 bases not matched to a gene. The CDR3 spans 19 residues. The germline CDR1 and CDR2 sequences are SGHTA and FQGTGA. The CDR3 nucleotides read TGTGCCAGCAGCTTAAACTCGGGACTAGCGGGAGGGAGGGGCAATGAGCAGTTCTTC. It specifies CASSLNSGLAGGRGNEQFF. The whole variable domain, remainder taken from reference TRBV7-3 and TRBJ2-1, is GAGVSQTPSNKVTEKGKYVELRCDPISGHTALYWYRQSLGQGPEFLIYFQGTGAADDSGLPNDRFFAVRPEGSVSTLKIQRTERGDSAVYLCASSLNSGLAGGRGNEQFFGPGTRLTVL.

This clonotype appeared many times. This chain joins TRBV20-1 and TRBJ2-7; D ambiguous. Trimming cost V 3 bases and J 2 bases, with 14 bases left between them. The CDR3 spans 14 residues. CDR1 DFQATT and CDR2 SNEGSKA come from the germline V gene (reference sequence). The CDR3 is CSASRYPEAYEQYF. The CDR3 DNA sequence: TGCAGTGCTAGTAGATACCCAGAAGCCTACGAGCAGTACTTC.

This clonotype was recorded at least ten times. The chain is built from TRBV6-5 and TRBJ1-6, with D unresolved. The CDR3 is 12 residues long. CDR1 and CDR2 from the germline V gene are MNHEY and SVGAGI. V was shortened by 2 bases and J by 8 bases, with 4 bases between the two germline ends. CDR3 bases: TGTGCCAGCAGTTACGCAGATTCACCCCTCCACTTT. Encoded protein: CASSYADSPLHF.

The V gene is TRBV27, the J gene TRBJ2-7, with unresolved D. Germline CDR1 reads MNHEY; CDR2 reads SMNVEV (reference sequence). V was cut by 3 bases and J by 2 bases, with 11 bases left in between. This CDR3 region has 14 residues. CDR3 region: CASSFRTETYEQYF. DNA of the CDR3: TGTGCCAGCAGTTTCCGGACGGAAACCTACGAGCAGTACTTC.

This clonotype showed up just a few times. The chain employs TRBV12-3 or TRBV12-4 and TRBJ1-1; unclear D gene. Trimming shortened V by 1 base and J by 3 bases, and 9 bases separated the two germline ends. This CDR3 contains 14 residues. CDR3 sequence: CASSLGAGDTEAFF. The CDR3 DNA reads as TGTGCCAGCAGTTTAGGCGCTGGGGACACTGAAGCTTTCTTT.

The chain employs TRBV7-2 and TRBJ2-2, with unresolved D. Per germline, CDR1 SGHTA and CDR2 FQGNSA. Deletions cut 3 bases from V and 0 bases from J, with 8 bases between. The CDR3 has 15 amino acids. DNA for the CDR3: TGTGCCAGCAGCTTCGCCTCAACGAACACCGGGGAGCTGTTTTTT. This encodes CASSFASTNTGELFF.

This clonotype was seen at least ten times. The rearrangement links TRBV27 to TRBJ1-2; 10 bases are shared with TRBD1. The CDR3 sequence is 15 residues long. The germline V gene has CDR1 MNHEY and CDR2 SMNVEV (reference sequence). With 2 bases clipped from V and 4 bases from J, the junction kept 4 bases outside the gene matches. CDR3 DNA: TGTGCCAGCAGTTTAATGGGACAGGGGTCCTATGGCTACACCTTC. It is translated as CASSLMGQGSYGYTF.

This clonotype was counted only a few times. This sequence joins TRBV7-9 and TRBJ2-5; 11 nucleotides match TRBD1. V dropped 5 bases and J dropped 1; count of bases not matched to a gene: 6. The CDR3 has 16 amino acids. The V gene's germline CDR1 is SEHNR and CDR2 FQNEAQ (reference sequence). In DNA, the CDR3 is TGTGCCAGCAGCCCAGGGGACAGGGGGACCCAAGAGACCCAGTACTTC. Its protein product is CASSPGDRGTQETQYF. Full variable domain (rest looked up from reference TRBV7-9 and TRBJ2-5): DTGVSQNPRHKITKRGQNVTFRCDPISEHNRLYWYRQTLGQGPEFLTYFQNEAQLEKSRLLSDRFSAERPKGSFSTLEIQRTEQGDSAMYLCASSPGDRGTQETQYFGPGTRLLVL.

The chain links TRBV6-2 or TRBV6-3 to TRBJ1-5, with 9 bases identical to TRBD1. Germline CDR1 is MNHEY and CDR2 is SVGEGT. The CDR3 consists of 14 residues. Trimming cost V 6 bases and J 6 bases; bases outside gene matches: 6. For the CDR3, the DNA is TGTGCCAGCAGGAGACAGGGGGAACGTCAGCCCCAGCATTTT. Translating gives CASRRQGERQPQHF.

At least ten counts were recorded for this clonotype. The rearrangement links TRBV20-1 to TRBJ1-2, with no clear D. Per the germline V gene, CDR1 is DFQATT and CDR2 is SNEGSKA (reference sequence). This CDR3 has 12 amino acids. CDR3 coding DNA: TGCGGAATTGTGGGGTTGACCGGTGGCTACACCTTC. Encoded protein: CGIVGLTGGYTF.

This chain links TRBV4-2 with TRBJ2-2; D gene ambiguous. This CDR3 contains 15 residues. Trimming cost V 1 base and J 1 base, with 7 bases left between them. CDR1 LGHNA and CDR2 YNFKEQ come from the germline V gene. In nucleotides, the CDR3 is TGTGCCAGCAGCCAAGTTGGACGGAACACCGGGGAGCTGTTTTTT. The encoded protein is CASSQVGRNTGELFF.

The DNA of the CDR3 is TGCGCCAGCAGCTTGTCCCGAGGACAGGGGGTCGGAGAGACCCAGTACTTC. Its translation: CASSLSRGQGVGETQYF. J is TRBJ2-5 and V is TRBV5-1; 10 bases line up with TRBD1. J lost 4 bases, V lost 1 base, and 10 bases had no gene match. Per the germline V gene, CDR1 is SGHRS and CDR2 is YFSETQ. This CDR3 is built from 17 residues.

This clonotype was picked up a small number of times. The chain recombines TRBV7-2 with TRBJ2-7; TRBD2 aligns across 11 bases. With V trimmed by 1 base and J by 0 bases, 14 bases remained unmatched. Germline V gene lookup returns CDR1 SGHTA and CDR2 FQGNSA. This CDR3 has 20 amino acids. CDR3 DNA sequence: TGTGCCAGCAGCTTAGGAGTTGGAAGACTAGCGGGACCAATCTCCTACGAGCAGTACTTC. This gives the protein CASSLGVGRLAGPISYEQYF.

The rearrangement uses TRBV5-5 and TRBJ2-1, with 8 bases fitting TRBD1. This CDR3 is built from 15 residues. Germline V gene sequence: CDR1 SGHKS, CDR2 YYEKEE (reference sequence). J was trimmed by 10 bases and V by 0 bases; bases with no gene match: 9. The CDR3 region is CASSLGQGTPYEQFF. DNA of the CDR3: TGTGCCAGCAGCTTGGGACAGGGGACACCTTACGAGCAGTTCTTC.

At least ten counts were recorded for this clonotype. The V call is TRBV29-1, the J call TRBJ2-7; weak D call: TRBD1 (6 bases). With 5 bases removed from V and 9 bases from J, the gap between germline ends came to 23 bases. The length of the CDR3 is 14 residues. Germline V gives CDR1 SQVTM, CDR2 ANQGSEA. In DNA form, the CDR3 reads TGCAGCGTTCGCCCGGGACACGGAGAGGGGAGGCAGTACTTC. Encoded protein: CSVRPGHGEGRQYF.

This sequence joins TRBV6-2 or TRBV6-3 and TRBJ1-5; 7 nucleotides line up with TRBD1. Trimming took 2 bases from V and 0 from J; bases not matched to a gene: 4. CDR1 is MNHEY and CDR2 is SVGEGT in the germline V gene. The CDR3 length is 16 residues. The CDR3: CASSYGGTVSNQPQHF. CDR3 DNA sequence: TGTGCCAGCAGTTACGGTGGGACAGTTAGCAATCAGCCCCAGCATTTT.

The table lists this clonotype with many counts. The J gene is TRBJ2-7, the V gene TRBV10-3, with TRBD2 matching 8 bases. Looked up from germline, CDR1 is ENHRY and CDR2 is SYGVKD. This CDR3 has 16 residues. Losses at the gene ends were 10 bases for V and 1 base for J; bases not matched to a gene: 15. CDR3 coding DNA: TGTGCCACAGCGGGGGCCGCGTTCCGGGAGTCCTACGAGCAGTACTTC. It translates to CATAGAAFRESYEQYF.

This clonotype has at least ten counts. Written as DNA, the CDR3 is TGTGCCAGCAGCCGGGACGGCCAAACAGATACGCAGTATTTT. Its translation: CASSRDGQTDTQYF. The chain has TRBV6-5 and TRBJ2-3; D may match TRBD1 or TRBD2 (5 bases each). Trimming stripped 6 bases from V and 3 bases from J, with 13 bases between. The CDR3 is made up of 14 amino acids. CDR1 and CDR2 (germline): MNHEY, SVGAGI.

This clonotype was detected only a few times. The genes are TRBV7-2 and TRBJ2-3; D may be TRBD1 or TRBD2 (5 bases each). Deletions cut 0 bases from V and 5 bases from J, with 9 bases between. The CDR3 spans 14 residues. Per germline, CDR1 SGHTA and CDR2 FQGNSA. The CDR3 spells CASSLAVGVDTQYF. The CDR3, as DNA: TGTGCCAGCAGCTTAGCGGTGGGGGTAGATACGCAGTATTTT.

This clonotype came up a few times. The CDR3 sequence: CAISSGPGGNTIYF. The DNA of the CDR3 is TGTGCCATCAGTTCTGGGCCGGGCGGAAACACCATATATTTT. This sequence joins TRBV10-3 and TRBJ1-3, with unresolved D. Germline V gives CDR1 ENHRY, CDR2 SYGVKD. The CDR3 has 14 amino acids. V shed 5 bases and J shed 4 bases, with 12 bases lying between them.